This T cell receptor (beta chain) was identified during a study of T-cell memory formation after mild COVID-19. Germline CDR1 reads SGHNT; CDR2 reads YENEEA. Trimming removed 5 bases from V and 2 bases from J; junction bases left unmatched: 16. This CDR3 comprises 18 residues. In TCRdb, the 5' RACE reads were re-called with MiXCR into one record per CDR3 protein. Among some 130,000 distinct CDR3 sequences listed, around 27% were seen once. Input material: PBMCs or a T cell subset sorted from them (not recorded which). The TCR originated in an adult woman who had mild COVID-19 (a few samples of this study predate the infection). Cell type and time point are not known. This rearrangement joins TRBV11-3 to TRBJ2-3; 7 bases agree with TRBD1. CDR3 residues: CASSARIIQGIPTDTQYF. DNA for the CDR3: TGTGCCAGCAGCGCACGTATAATACAGGGGATACCCACAGATACGCAGTATTTT.